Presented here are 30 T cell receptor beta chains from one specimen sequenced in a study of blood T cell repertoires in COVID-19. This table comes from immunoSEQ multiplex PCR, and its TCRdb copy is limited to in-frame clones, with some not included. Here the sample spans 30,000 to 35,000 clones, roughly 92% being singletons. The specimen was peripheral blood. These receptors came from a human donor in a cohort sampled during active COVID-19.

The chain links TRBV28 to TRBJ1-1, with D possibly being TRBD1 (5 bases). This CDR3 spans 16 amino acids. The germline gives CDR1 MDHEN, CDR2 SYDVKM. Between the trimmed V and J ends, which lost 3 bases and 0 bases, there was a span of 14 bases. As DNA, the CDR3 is TGTGCCAGCAGTTTTTGGGGGGGTCGAATGAACACTGAAGCTTTCTTT. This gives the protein CASSFWGGRMNTEAFF.

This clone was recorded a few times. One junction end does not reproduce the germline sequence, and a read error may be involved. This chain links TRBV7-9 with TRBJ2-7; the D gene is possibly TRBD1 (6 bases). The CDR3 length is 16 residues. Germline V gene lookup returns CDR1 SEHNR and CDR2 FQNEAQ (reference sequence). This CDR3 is CASSLDLGRGENEQYF. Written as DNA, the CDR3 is TGTGCCAGCAGTTTAGACCTAGGCAGGGGTGAAAACGAGCAGTACTTC.

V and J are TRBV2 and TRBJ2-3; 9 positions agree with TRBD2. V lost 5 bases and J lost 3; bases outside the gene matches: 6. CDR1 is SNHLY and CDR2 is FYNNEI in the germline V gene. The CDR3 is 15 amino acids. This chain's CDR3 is CASSQLAGVTDTQYF. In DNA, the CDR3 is TGTGCCAGCAGTCAATTAGCGGGAGTTACAGATACGCAGTATTTT.

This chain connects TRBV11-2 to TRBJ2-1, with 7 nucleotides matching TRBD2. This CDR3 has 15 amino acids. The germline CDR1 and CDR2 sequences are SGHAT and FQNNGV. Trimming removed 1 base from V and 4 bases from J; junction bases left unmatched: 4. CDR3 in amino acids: CASSLGAGAYNEQFF. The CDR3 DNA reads TGTGCCAGCAGCTTAGGGGCGGGAGCTTACAATGAGCAGTTCTTC.

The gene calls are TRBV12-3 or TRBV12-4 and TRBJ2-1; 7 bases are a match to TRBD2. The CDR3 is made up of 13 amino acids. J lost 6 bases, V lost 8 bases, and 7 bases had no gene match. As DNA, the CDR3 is TGTGCCAGCGATAAGGGAGGGTTCAATGAGCAGTTCTTC. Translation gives CASDKGGFNEQFF.

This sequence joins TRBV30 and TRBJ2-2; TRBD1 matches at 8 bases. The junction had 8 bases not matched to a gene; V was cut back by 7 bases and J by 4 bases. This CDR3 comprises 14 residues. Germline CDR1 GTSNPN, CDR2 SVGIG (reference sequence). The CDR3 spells CASMGQVGTGELFF. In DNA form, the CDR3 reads TGTGCCTCGATGGGACAGGTGGGCACCGGGGAGCTGTTTTTT.

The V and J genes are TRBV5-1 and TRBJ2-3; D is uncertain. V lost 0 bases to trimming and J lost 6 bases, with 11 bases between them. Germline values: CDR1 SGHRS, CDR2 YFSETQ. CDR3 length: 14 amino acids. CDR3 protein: CASSLAMAPDTQYF. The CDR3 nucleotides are TGCGCCAGCAGCTTGGCAATGGCTCCTGATACGCAGTATTTT.

As DNA, the CDR3 is TGCAGCGTACCCGGGACAGAGCGATCTAACTATGGCTACACCTTC. This gives the protein CSVPGTERSNYGYTF. The V gene is TRBV29-1, the J gene TRBJ1-2; 7 nucleotides agree with TRBD1. V trimming: 6 bases; J trimming: 0 bases; junction bases outside the gene matches: 10. CDR3 length: 15 amino acids. Germline V gene lookup returns CDR1 SQVTM and CDR2 ANQGSEA.

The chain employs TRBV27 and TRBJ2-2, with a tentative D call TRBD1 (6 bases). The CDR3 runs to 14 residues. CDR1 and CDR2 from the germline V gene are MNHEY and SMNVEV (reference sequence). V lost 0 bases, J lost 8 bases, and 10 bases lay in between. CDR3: CASSLSRTAGELFF. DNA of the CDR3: TGTGCCAGCAGTTTATCCCGGACAGCTGGGGAGCTGTTTTTT.

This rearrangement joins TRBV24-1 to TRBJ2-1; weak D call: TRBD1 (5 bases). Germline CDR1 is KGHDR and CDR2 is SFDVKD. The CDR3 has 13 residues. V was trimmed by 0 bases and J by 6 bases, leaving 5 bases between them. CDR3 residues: CATSDLRGNEQFF. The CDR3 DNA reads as TGTGCCACCAGTGATTTGAGGGGCAATGAGCAGTTCTTC.

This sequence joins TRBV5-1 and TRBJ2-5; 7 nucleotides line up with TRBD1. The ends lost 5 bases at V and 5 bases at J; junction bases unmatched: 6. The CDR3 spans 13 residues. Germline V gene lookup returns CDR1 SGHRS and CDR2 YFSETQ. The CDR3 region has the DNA TGCGCCAGCAGTACGGGACAGACTGAGACCCAGTACTTC. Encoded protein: CASSTGQTETQYF.

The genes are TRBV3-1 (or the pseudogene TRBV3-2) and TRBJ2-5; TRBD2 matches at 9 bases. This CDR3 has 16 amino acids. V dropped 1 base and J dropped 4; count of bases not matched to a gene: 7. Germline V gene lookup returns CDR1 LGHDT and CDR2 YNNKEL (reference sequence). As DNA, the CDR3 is TGTGCCAGCAGCCAAGTTGGCGGGGGGGCTTTAGAGACCCAGTACTTC. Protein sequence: CASSQVGGGALETQYF.

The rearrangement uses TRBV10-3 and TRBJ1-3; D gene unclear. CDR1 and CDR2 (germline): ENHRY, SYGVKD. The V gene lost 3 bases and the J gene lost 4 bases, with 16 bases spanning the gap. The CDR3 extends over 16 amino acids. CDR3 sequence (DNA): TGTGCCATCAGTGATTGGGTACAGAACACCGGAAACACCATATATTTT. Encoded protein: CAISDWVQNTGNTIYF.

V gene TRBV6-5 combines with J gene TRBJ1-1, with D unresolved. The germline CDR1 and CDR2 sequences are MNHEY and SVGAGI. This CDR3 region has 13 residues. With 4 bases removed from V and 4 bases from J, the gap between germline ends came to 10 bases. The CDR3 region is CASSSGLITEAFF. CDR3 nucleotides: TGTGCCAGCAGTTCGGGGTTGATCACTGAAGCTTTCTTT.

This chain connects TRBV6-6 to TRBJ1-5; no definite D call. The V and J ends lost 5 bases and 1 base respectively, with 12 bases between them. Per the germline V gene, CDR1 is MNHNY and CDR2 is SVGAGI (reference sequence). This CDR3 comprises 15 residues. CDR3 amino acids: CASSTRVSSNQPQHF. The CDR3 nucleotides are TGTGCCAGCAGTACACGGGTCAGCAGCAATCAGCCCCAGCATTTT.

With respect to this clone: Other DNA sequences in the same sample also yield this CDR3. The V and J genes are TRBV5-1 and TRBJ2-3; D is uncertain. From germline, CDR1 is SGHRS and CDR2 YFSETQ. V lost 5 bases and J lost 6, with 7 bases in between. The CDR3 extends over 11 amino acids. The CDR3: CASSSGDTQYF. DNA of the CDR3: TGCGCCAGCAGTTCCGGGGATACGCAGTATTTT.

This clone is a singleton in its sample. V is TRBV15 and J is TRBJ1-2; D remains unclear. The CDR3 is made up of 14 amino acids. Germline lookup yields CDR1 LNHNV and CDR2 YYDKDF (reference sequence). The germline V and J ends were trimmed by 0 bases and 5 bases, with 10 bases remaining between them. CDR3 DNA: TGTGCCACCAGCAGAGATAGGAGGGTATATGGCTACACCTTC. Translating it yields CATSRDRRVYGYTF.

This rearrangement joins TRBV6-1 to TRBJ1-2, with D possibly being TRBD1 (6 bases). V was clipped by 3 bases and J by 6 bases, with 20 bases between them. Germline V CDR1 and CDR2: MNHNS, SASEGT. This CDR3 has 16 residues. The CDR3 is CASSDGLTGTPDGYTF. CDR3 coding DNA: TGTGCCAGCAGTGACGGCCTAACAGGGACCCCGGATGGCTACACCTTC.

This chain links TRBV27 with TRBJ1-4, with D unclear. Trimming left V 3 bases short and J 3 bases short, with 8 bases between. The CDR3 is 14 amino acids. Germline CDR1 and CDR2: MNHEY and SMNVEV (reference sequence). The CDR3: CASSLKTSNEKLFF. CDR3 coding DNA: TGTGCCAGCAGTTTGAAAACTTCTAATGAAAAACTGTTTTTT.

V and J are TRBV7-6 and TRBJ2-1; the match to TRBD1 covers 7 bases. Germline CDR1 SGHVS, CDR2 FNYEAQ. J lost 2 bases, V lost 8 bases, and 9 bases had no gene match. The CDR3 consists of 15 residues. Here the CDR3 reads CASGTYRGPYNEQFF. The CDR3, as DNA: TGTGCCAGCGGCACCTACAGGGGCCCCTACAATGAGCAGTTCTTC.

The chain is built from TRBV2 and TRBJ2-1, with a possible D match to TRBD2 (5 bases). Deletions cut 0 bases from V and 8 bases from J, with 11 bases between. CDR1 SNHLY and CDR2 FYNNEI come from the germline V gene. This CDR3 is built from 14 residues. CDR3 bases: TGTGCCAGCAGTGAAGCGCTCCAGAGGGATGAGCAGTTCTTC. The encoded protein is CASSEALQRDEQFF.

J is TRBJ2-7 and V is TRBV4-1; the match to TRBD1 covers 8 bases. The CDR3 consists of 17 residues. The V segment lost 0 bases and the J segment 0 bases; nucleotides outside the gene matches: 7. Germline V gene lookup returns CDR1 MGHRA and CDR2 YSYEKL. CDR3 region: CASSQEAGGGGSYEQYF. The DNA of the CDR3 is TGCGCCAGCAGCCAAGAGGCAGGGGGCGGCGGCTCCTACGAGCAGTACTTC.

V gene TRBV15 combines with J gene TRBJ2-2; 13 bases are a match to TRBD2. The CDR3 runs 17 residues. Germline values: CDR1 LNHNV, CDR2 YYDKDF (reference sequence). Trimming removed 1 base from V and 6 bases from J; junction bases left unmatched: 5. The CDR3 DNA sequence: TGTGCCACCAGCAGAGGACTAGCGGGAGGCCGATCCGGGGAGCTGTTTTTT. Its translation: CATSRGLAGGRSGELFF.

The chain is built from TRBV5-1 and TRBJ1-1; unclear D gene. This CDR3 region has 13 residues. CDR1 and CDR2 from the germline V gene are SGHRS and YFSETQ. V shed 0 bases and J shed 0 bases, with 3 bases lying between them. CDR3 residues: CASSLVVNTEAFF. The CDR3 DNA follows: TGCGCCAGCAGCTTGGTAGTGAACACTGAAGCTTTCTTT.

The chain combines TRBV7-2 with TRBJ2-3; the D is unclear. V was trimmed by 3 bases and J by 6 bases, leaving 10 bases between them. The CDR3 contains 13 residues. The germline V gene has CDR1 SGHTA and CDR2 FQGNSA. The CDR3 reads CASSFLATDTQYF. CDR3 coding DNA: TGTGCCAGCAGCTTCCTTGCAACTGATACGCAGTATTTT.

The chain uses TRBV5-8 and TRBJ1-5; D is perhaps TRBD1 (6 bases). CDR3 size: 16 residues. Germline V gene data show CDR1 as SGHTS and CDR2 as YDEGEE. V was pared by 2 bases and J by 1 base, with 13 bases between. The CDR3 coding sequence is TGTGCCAGCAGCTTTTTCTTGGGGGCGAGCAATCAGCCCCAGCATTTT. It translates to CASSFFLGASNQPQHF.

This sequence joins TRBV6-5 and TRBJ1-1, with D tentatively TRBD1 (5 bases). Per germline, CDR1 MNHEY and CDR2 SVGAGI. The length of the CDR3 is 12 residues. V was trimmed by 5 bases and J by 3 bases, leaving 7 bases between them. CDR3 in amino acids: CASSPGDTEAFF. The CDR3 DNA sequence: TGTGCCAGCAGTCCGGGGGACACTGAAGCTTTCTTT.

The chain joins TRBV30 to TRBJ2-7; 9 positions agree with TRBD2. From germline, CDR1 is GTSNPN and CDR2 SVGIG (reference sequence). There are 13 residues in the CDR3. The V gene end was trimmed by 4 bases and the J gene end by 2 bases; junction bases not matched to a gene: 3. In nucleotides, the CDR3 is TGTGCCTGGACTAGCGGGAACACCTACGAGCAGTACTTC. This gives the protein CAWTSGNTYEQYF.

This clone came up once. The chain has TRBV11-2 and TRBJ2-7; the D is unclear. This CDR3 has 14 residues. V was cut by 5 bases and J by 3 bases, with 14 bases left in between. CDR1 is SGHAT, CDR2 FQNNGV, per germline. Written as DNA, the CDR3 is TGTGCCAGCAGCACTCAGACACCACTCTACGAGCAGTACTTC. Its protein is CASSTQTPLYEQYF.

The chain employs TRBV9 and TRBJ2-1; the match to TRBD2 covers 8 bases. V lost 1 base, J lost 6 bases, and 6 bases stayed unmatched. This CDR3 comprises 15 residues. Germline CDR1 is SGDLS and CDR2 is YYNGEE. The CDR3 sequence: CASSVSGSEGNEQFF. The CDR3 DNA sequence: TGTGCCAGCAGCGTAAGCGGGAGTGAAGGCAATGAGCAGTTCTTC.